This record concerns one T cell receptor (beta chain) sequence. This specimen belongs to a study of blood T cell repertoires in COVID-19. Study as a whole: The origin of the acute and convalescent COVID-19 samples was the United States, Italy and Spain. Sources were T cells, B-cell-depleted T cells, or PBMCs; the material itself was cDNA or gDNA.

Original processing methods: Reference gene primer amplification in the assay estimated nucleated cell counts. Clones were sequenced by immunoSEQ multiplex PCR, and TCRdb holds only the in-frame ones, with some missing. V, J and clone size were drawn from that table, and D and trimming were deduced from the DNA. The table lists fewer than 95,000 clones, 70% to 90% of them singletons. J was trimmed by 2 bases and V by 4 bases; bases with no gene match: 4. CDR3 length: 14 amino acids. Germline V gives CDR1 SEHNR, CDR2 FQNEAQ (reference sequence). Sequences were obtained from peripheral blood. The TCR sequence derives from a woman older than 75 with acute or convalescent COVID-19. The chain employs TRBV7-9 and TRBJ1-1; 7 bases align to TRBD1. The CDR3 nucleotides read TGTGCCAGCAGCTCGGACAGGCAAAACACTGAAGCTTTCTTT. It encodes CASSSDRQNTEAFF.